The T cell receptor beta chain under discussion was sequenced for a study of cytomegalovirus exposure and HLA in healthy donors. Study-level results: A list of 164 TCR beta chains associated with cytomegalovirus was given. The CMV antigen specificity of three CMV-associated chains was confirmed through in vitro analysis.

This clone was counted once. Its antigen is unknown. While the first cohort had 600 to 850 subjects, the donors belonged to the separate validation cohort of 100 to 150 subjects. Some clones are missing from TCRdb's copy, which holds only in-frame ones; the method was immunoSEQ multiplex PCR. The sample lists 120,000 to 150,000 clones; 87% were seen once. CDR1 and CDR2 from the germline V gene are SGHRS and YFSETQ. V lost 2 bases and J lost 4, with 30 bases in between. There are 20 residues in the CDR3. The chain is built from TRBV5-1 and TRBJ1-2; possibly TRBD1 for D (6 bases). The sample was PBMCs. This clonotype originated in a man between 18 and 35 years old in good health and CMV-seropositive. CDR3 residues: CASSFPNSGTKRGRTYGYTF. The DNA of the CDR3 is TGCGCCAGCAGCTTCCCGAACTCCGGGACAAAGAGAGGAAGGACCTATGGCTACACCTTC.